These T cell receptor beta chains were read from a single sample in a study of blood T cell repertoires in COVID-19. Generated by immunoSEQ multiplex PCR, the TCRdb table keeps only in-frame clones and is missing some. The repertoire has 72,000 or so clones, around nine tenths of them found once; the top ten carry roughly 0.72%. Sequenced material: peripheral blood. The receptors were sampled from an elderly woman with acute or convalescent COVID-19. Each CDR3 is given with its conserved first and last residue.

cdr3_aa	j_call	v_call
CASSLNPPGQGVSPLHF	TRBJ1-6	TRBV7-8
CASSSVMGLGPPYNEQFF	TRBJ2-1	TRBV28
CSVGQENTEAFF	TRBJ1-1	TRBV29-1
CASSTINPNSNQPQHF	TRBJ1-5	TRBV6-4
CASSFKRSVNEQFF	TRBJ2-1	TRBV5-4
CASSSATGGPEKLFF	TRBJ1-4	TRBV5-1
CATSRGQGNYGYTF	TRBJ1-2	TRBV24-1
CAISESWQFSYNEQFF	TRBJ2-1	TRBV10-3
CATSAVKQYF	TRBJ2-7	TRBV24-1
CASSLDPGQGNYEQYF	TRBJ2-7	TRBV5-5
CASSPGTGGEKLFF	TRBJ1-4	TRBV3-1/TRBV3-2
CASSVDGGSGANVLTF	TRBJ2-6	TRBV10-1
CASSPTRTSGGTDTQYF	TRBJ2-3	TRBV18
CASSLGQGAPDTEAFF	TRBJ1-1	TRBV5-1
CASSRLEGSGTETQYF	TRBJ2-5	TRBV5-1
CASSSTGSGNTIYF	TRBJ1-3	TRBV7-3
CASSFLSGGKSTDTQYF	TRBJ2-3	TRBV5-1
CASSHPGTGGLETQYF	TRBJ2-5	TRBV27
CASSPTVNTEAFF	TRBJ1-1	TRBV12-3/TRBV12-4
CASSLISSEQFF	TRBJ2-1	TRBV7-2